This T cell receptor beta chain was profiled in a study of cytomegalovirus exposure and HLA in healthy donors. The CDR3 runs 18 residues. From germline, CDR1 is MNHEY and CDR2 SMNVEV (reference sequence). Trimming took 7 bases from V and 6 from J; bases not matched to a gene: 18. Only in-frame clones appear in the TCRdb table, and some are missing; sequencing was by immunoSEQ multiplex PCR. The sample has 200,000 to 250,000 clones; 75% to 90% are singletons. This TCR came from a woman in her 30s in good health and CMV-seropositive. The V and J genes are TRBV27 and TRBJ2-7; the match to TRBD2 covers 13 bases. Sequencing was performed on PBMCs. CDR3 loop: CASIQRGRGLAGVGEQYF. The CDR3 coding sequence is TGTGCCAGCATCCAGAGAGGTAGAGGACTAGCGGGAGTGGGCGAGCAGTACTTC.